The clone carrying this T cell receptor (beta chain) occurred a few times. The antigen is not known. All the patients suffered relapse after autologous stem cell transplantation, and brentuximab vedotin exposure differed. This CDR3 contains 13 residues. Germline lookup yields CDR1 MNHNS and CDR2 SASEGT. V dropped 9 bases and J dropped 5; count of bases not matched to a gene: 8. Repertoires were generated with immunoSEQ multiplex PCR, while TCRdb's copy carries only in-frame clones and drops some. This sample has tens of thousands of clones, with roughly 70% found just once. This record belongs to a study of PD-1 blockade in classical Hodgkin lymphoma. Study details: Once every 2 weeks, patients received intravenous nivolumab at 3 mg/kg.

Study-wide results and caveats: Healthy donors were reported to have higher baseline TCR diversity than newly diagnosed patients. CD4+ but not CD8+ TCR diversity rose significantly by C4D1.

This TCR was sampled from a human donor with classical Hodgkin lymphoma. V gene TRBV6-1 combines with J gene TRBJ1-1, with TRBD1 identical over 8 bases. Sequenced material: peripheral blood mononuclear cells (PBMCs), taken at baseline. CDR3 residues: CASRGQGYTEAFF. CDR3 coding DNA: TGTGCCAGTAGAGGACAGGGCTATACTGAAGCTTTCTTT.